The clone carrying this TCR beta chain was recorded many times. Its target is not known. The sample is drawn from a study of T cell repertoires in cytomegalovirus infection. As for the study in general: Indicated by public TCR beta signatures were CMV infection and matching HLA type.

Study results and caveats: Of the TCR beta families, the public ones yielded a cumulative frequency that identified carriers of CMV plus the relevant HLA.

MiXCR, applied by TCRdb to the reads, yields one record per CDR3 protein. The sample records about 300,000 distinct CDR3 sequences, approximately 8.9% being singletons. This clonotype was obtained from a human donor in good health (CMV status not recorded). Some clones in this sample may be carry-over from other donors' samples. The sequenced sample was PBMCs.

CDR3 in amino acids: CSARDRVPFNYGYTF. In DNA form, the CDR3 reads TGCAGTGCTAGGGACAGGGTCCCGTTCAACTATGGCTACACCTTC. The chain recombines TRBV20-1 with TRBJ1-2, with 8 bases matching TRBD1. CDR3 length: 15 amino acids. V shed 3 bases, J shed 2 bases, and the junction held 8 bases outside the gene matches. CDR1 DFQATT and CDR2 SNEGSKA come from the germline V gene (reference sequence).